One sample yielded the 18 T cell receptor beta chains listed below, sequenced in a study of sequential checkpoint blockade in melanoma (dated by TCRdb to about 2019). The treatment or condition label for this specimen denotes: randomized to nivolumab then ipilimumab (arm A) or the reverse (arm B). Libraries came from the immunoSEQ multiplex PCR assay. TCRdb retrieved this table from immuneACCESS and kept in-frame rearrangements only. Not all clones are present; in checked studies, unresolved V genes account for under half, and no reason is known for the remainder. Across this sample there are about 14,000 clones, with around 76% seen only once. The top ten constitute roughly 47% of the sample. The starting material was CD8+ T cells sorted from blood (inferred from file names), obtained from a patient given nivolumab and ipilimumab in sequence. The source is a human patient with melanoma. Some clones in this sample may be carry-over from other donors' samples.

This sequence joins TRBV6-4 and TRBJ2-1; 10 bases are a match to TRBD2. The J segment lost 6 bases and the V segment lost 6 bases, leaving 8 bases of the junction unmatched. The CDR3 totals 15 residues. Germline CDR1 reads MRHNA; CDR2 reads SNTAGT. CDR3 amino acids: CASSPGLADSNEQFF. Here the CDR3 DNA reads TGTGCCAGCAGCCCTGGACTAGCGGACAGCAATGAGCAGTTCTTC.

As regards this clone: A junction boundary mismatches the germline segment, possibly from a read error. The same CDR3 also results from other DNA sequences found in this sample. The CDR3 DNA reads TGTGCCAGTAGTGAATTAAGGCCCCGAGGAAATCAGCCCCAGCATTTT. Encoded protein: CASSELRPRGNQPQHF. V is TRBV6-1 and J is TRBJ1-5, with D uncertain. Germline-derived CDR1 and CDR2 are MNHNS and SASEGT. CDR3 length equals 16 residues.

This rearrangement joins TRBV7-9 to TRBJ1-2; D possibly corresponds to TRBD1 (5 bases). V lost 5 bases and J lost 5, with 9 bases in between. Germline CDR1 is SEHNR and CDR2 is FQNEAQ (reference sequence). This CDR3 has 12 residues. The CDR3 sequence is CASSPDSYGYTF. The CDR3 coding sequence is TGTGCCAGCAGCCCCGACAGTTATGGCTACACCTTC.

Concerning this clone itself: An end of the junction does not agree with germline; a read error may underlie this. The gene calls are TRBV7-6 and TRBJ1-1; no clear D. Germline CDR1 is SGHVS and CDR2 is FNYEAQ. The length of the CDR3 is 13 residues. This chain's CDR3 is CASSHSEGTEAFF. Written as DNA, the CDR3 is TGCGCCAGCAGCCATTCAGAGGGAACTGAAGCTTTCTTT.

The rearrangement joins TRBV4-1 to TRBJ2-5, with D perhaps TRBD2 (5 bases). The germline gives CDR1 MGHRA, CDR2 YSYEKL. Trimming shortened V by 3 bases and J by 5 bases, and 13 bases separated the two germline ends. The CDR3 contains 14 residues. The CDR3 sequence is CASSHPRRVETQYF. The CDR3 coding sequence is TGCGCCAGCAGCCACCCTCGGCGGGTTGAGACCCAGTACTTC.

This chain links TRBV27 with TRBJ2-2; no reliable D call. The CDR3 covers 13 residues. V was cut by 0 bases and J by 4 bases, with 3 bases left in between. Germline V gene data show CDR1 as MNHEY and CDR2 as SMNVEV (reference sequence). The CDR3 spells CASSLSATGELFF. The DNA for the CDR3 is TGTGCCAGCAGTTTATCGGCCACCGGGGAGCTGTTTTTT.

J is TRBJ2-3 and V is TRBV6-1; TRBD2 aligns across 9 bases. J lost 2 bases, V lost 2 bases, and 5 bases had no gene match. This CDR3 comprises 16 residues. Per the germline V gene, CDR1 is MNHNS and CDR2 is SASEGT. The CDR3 DNA reads TGTGCCAGCAGTGAAAAGGTAGCGGGGGCCACAGATACGCAGTATTTT. Its protein is CASSEKVAGATDTQYF.

V and J are TRBV4-2 and TRBJ2-7; TRBD1 matches at 9 bases. Germline lookup yields CDR1 LGHNA and CDR2 YNFKEQ. Losses at the gene ends were 4 bases for V and 1 base for J; bases not matched to a gene: 14. The CDR3 runs to 18 residues. The CDR3 reads CASSPALTGTGTSYEQYF. The DNA for the CDR3 is TGTGCCAGCAGCCCAGCCCTAACCGGGACAGGGACATCCTACGAGCAGTACTTC.

The chain combines TRBV5-4 with TRBJ2-7; the match to TRBD1 covers 8 bases. The ends lost 4 bases at V and 2 bases at J; junction bases unmatched: 5. CDR1 SGHNT and CDR2 YYREEE come from the germline V gene (reference sequence). The CDR3 spans 14 residues. CDR3 in DNA: TGTGCCAGCAGCCTGGGGACAGGAGCCTACGAGCAGTACTTC. Amino acids: CASSLGTGAYEQYF.

The chain carries TRBV27 and TRBJ2-5; TRBD2 matches 11 bases. V lost 8 bases, J lost 0 bases, and 5 bases stayed unmatched. Germline V gene sequence: CDR1 MNHEY, CDR2 SMNVEV (reference sequence). The CDR3 length is 15 residues. The CDR3 loop is CASAVLAGDQETQYF. CDR3 bases: TGTGCCAGCGCGGTACTAGCGGGGGACCAAGAGACCCAGTACTTC.

This clone occurred once. The chain recombines TRBV6-6 with TRBJ1-5; 8 nucleotides line up with TRBD1. The germline V gene has CDR1 MNHNY and CDR2 SVGAGI (reference sequence). Unmatched junction bases numbered 3, after V lost 2 bases and J lost 3 bases. This CDR3 has 15 residues. CDR3 amino acids: CASSYTTGDNQPQHF. The CDR3 bases are TGTGCCAGCAGTTACACGACAGGGGACAATCAGCCCCAGCATTTT.

V gene TRBV4-3 combines with J gene TRBJ1-1, with 9 bases that match TRBD1. Germline CDR1 LGHNA, CDR2 YSLEER. The CDR3 spans 18 residues. Trimming at V came to 1 base and at J to 3 bases, leaving 12 bases not matched to a gene. The CDR3 DNA sequence: TGCGCCAGCAGCCAAGTTGGTCCGGGGGACAGGGCCCACACTGAAGCTTTCTTT. This codes for CASSQVGPGDRAHTEAFF.

The chain recombines TRBV7-8 with TRBJ2-7, with TRBD2 as a possible D gene (7 bases). The CDR3 sequence is 16 residues long. Germline-derived CDR1 and CDR2 are SGHVS and FQNEAQ. Trimming took off 5 bases at V and 3 bases at J, with 20 bases between the two ends. The CDR3 region has the DNA TGTGCCAGCAGCCCGGGGGCCAGGGAGGGGATCTACGAGCAGTACTTC. Translating it yields CASSPGAREGIYEQYF.

The rearrangement links TRBV18 to TRBJ1-2; D unclear. The CDR3 runs to 16 residues. V shed 4 bases and J shed 0 bases, with 15 bases lying between them. Germline V gene lookup returns CDR1 KGHSH and CDR2 LQKENI. The CDR3 DNA reads TGTGCCAGCTCACTTCTTGAGGAGGGATCTAACTATGGCTACACCTTC. Translated, it gives CASSLLEEGSNYGYTF. The complete variable domain, with remaining parts taken from reference TRBV18 and TRBJ1-2, reads NAGVMQNPRHLVRRRGQEARLRCSPMKGHSHVYWYRQLPEEGLKFMVYLQKENIIDESGMPKERFSAEFPKEGPSILRIQQVVRGDSAAYFCASSLLEEGSNYGYTFGSGTRLTVV.

The V and J genes are TRBV27 and TRBJ2-1, with a tentative D call TRBD1 (5 bases). CDR1 and CDR2 (germline): MNHEY, SMNVEV (reference sequence). The CDR3 spans 12 residues. The germline V and J ends were trimmed by 5 bases and 10 bases, with 12 bases remaining between them. The CDR3 DNA is TGTGCCAGCAGTGATAGGCCAGGGGAGCAGTTCTTC. It codes for CASSDRPGEQFF.

In its sample, this clone was seen once. The gene calls are TRBV7-6 and TRBJ2-7; TRBD2 aligns across 11 bases. The CDR3 runs to 14 residues. Trimming took 1 base from V and 10 from J; bases not matched to a gene: 6. The germline gives CDR1 SGHVS, CDR2 FNYEAQ. CDR3 sequence: CASSLDSGGVAQYF. CDR3 in DNA: TGTGCCAGCAGCTTAGATAGCGGGGGGGTCGCTCAGTACTTC.

This chain uses TRBV6-6 with TRBJ1-2, with D perhaps matching TRBD1 (5 bases). CDR1 is MNHNY and CDR2 is SVGAGI in the germline V gene (reference sequence). CDR3 length equals 14 residues. The V and J ends lost 7 bases and 2 bases respectively, with 14 bases between them. The CDR3 sequence is CASKIVAGNYGYTF. CDR3 DNA sequence: TGTGCCAGCAAGATAGTGGCAGGGAACTATGGCTACACCTTC.

This clone has only one observation. The genes are TRBV14 and TRBJ2-2, with unresolved D. This CDR3 contains 13 residues. Germline CDR1 reads SGHDN; CDR2 reads FVKESK. The ends were cut back, 0 bases at V and 7 bases at J, with 6 bases in the middle. Here the CDR3 reads CASSQEIGGELFF. The DNA of the CDR3 is TGTGCCAGCAGCCAAGAGATCGGCGGGGAGCTGTTTTTT.